This TCR beta chain was profiled in a study of blood T cell repertoires in COVID-19. Background on the study: The United States, Italy and Spain provided the acute and convalescent COVID-19 samples. Sample material is recorded as cDNA or gDNA derived from T cells, B-cell-depleted T cells, or PBMCs.

Trimming shortened V by 2 bases and J by 5 bases, and 11 bases separated the two germline ends. The CDR3 has 13 residues. Germline V CDR1 and CDR2: SGHRS, YFSETQ. Clones were sequenced by immunoSEQ multiplex PCR, and TCRdb holds only the in-frame ones, with some missing. The data hold about 200,000 clones, with less than 85% observed a single time. The sequenced sample consisted of peripheral blood. This TCR was sampled from a woman aged 70 to 79 with acute or convalescent COVID-19. The rearrangement uses TRBV5-1 and TRBJ2-7; weak D call: TRBD1 (5 bases). CDR3 DNA: TGCGCCAGCAGCTTCTCAGGGAACGACGAGCAGTACTTC. It translates to CASSFSGNDEQYF.